Included here is one T cell receptor beta chain sequence, with context. Deep-level running was used for the assay. Assay: immunoSEQ multiplex PCR; the TCRdb copy retains only in-frame clones and omits some. The sample lists some 2.1 million clones, roughly 96% seen once, with 0.13% in the top ten. These data come from a study of shared clonotypes between healthy human individuals. Background on the study: Donors were a couple of women and a few men aged 18 to 49.

V shed 0 bases and J shed 6 bases, with 18 bases lying between them. The CDR3 loop spans 16 amino acids. Germline-derived CDR1 and CDR2 are LGHNA and YSLEER. The rearrangement links TRBV4-3 to TRBJ2-7; D uncertain. The sequencing input was naive CD4+ T cells sorted from blood. Sample subset: CD45RA+ positively selected. This receptor was obtained from a man between 18 and 29 years old in good health. CDR3 nucleotides: TGCGCCAGCAGCCAAGAAGCTGCTACGTTGATTTCCGAGCAGTACTTC. Residues: CASSQEAATLISEQYF.